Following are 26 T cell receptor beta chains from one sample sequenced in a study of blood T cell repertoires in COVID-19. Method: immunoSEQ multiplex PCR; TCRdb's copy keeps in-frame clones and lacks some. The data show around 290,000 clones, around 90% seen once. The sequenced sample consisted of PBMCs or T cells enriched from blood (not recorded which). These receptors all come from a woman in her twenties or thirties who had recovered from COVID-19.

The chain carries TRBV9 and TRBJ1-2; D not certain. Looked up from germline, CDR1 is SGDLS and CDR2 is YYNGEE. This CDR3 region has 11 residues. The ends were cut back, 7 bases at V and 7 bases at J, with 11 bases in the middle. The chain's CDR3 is CASGPFSGYTF. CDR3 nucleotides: TGTGCCAGCGGGCCATTCTCTGGCTACACCTTC.

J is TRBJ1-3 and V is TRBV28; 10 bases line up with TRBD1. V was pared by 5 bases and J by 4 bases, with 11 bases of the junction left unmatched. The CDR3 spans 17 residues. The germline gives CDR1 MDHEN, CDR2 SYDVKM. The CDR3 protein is CASSPRTGGTGGNTIYF. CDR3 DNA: TGTGCCAGCAGTCCCCGGACAGGGGGGACGGGAGGAAACACCATATATTTT. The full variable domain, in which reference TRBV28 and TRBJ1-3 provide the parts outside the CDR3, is DVKVTQSSRYLVKRTGEKVFLECVQDMDHENMFWYRQDPGLGLRLIYFSYDVKMKEKGDIPEGYSVSREKKERFSLILESASTNQTSMYLCASSPRTGGTGGNTIYFGEGSWLTVV.

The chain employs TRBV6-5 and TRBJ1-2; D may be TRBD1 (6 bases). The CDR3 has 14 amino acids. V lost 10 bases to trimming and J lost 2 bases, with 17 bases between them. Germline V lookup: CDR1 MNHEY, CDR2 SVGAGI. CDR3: CATLLPGANYGYTF. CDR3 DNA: TGTGCCACCCTCCTGCCAGGGGCCAACTATGGCTACACCTTC.

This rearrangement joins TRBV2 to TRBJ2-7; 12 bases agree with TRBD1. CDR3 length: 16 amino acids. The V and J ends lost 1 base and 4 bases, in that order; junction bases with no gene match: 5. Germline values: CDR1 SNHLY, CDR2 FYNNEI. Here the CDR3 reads CASSEEGGQGAYEQYF. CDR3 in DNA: TGTGCCAGCAGTGAAGAGGGGGGACAGGGGGCTTACGAGCAGTACTTC. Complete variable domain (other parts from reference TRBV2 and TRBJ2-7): EPEVTQTPSHQVTQMGQEVILRCVPISNHLYFYWYRQILGQKVEFLVSFYNNEISEKSEIFDDQFSVERPDGSNFTLKIRSTKLEDSAMYFCASSEEGGQGAYEQYFGPGTRLTVT.

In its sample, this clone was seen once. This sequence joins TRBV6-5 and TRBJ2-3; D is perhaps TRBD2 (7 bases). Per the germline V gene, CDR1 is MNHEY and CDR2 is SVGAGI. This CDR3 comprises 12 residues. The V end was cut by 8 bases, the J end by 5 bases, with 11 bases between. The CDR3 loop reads CASGRGIDTQYF. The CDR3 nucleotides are TGTGCCAGCGGGAGGGGGATAGATACGCAGTATTTT.

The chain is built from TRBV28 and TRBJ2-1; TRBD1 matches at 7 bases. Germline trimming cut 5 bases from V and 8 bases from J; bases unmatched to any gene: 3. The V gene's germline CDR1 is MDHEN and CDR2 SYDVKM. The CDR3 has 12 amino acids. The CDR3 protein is CASSLRGHEQFF. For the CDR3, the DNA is TGTGCCAGCAGTCTAAGGGGGCATGAGCAGTTCTTC.

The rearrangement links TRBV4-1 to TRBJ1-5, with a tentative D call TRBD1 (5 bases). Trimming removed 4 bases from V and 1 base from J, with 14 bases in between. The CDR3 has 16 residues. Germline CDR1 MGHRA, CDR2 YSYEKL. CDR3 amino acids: CASSPLYDRSNQPQHF. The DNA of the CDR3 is TGCGCCAGCAGCCCCCTATACGACAGAAGCAATCAGCCCCAGCATTTT.

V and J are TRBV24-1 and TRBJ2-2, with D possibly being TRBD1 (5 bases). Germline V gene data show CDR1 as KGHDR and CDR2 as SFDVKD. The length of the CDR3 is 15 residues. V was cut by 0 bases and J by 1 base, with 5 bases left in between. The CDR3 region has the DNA TGTGCCACCAGTGATTTGGACAGGAACACCGGGGAGCTGTTTTTT. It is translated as CATSDLDRNTGELFF.

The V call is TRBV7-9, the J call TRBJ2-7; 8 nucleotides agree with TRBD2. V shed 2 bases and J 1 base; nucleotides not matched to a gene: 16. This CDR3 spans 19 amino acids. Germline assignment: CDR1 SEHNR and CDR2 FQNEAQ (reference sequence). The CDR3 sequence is CASSLFPGPTSAYSYEQYF. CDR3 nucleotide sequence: TGTGCCAGCAGCTTATTCCCCGGACCGACTAGCGCCTATTCCTACGAGCAGTACTTC. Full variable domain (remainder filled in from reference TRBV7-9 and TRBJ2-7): DTGVSQNPRHKITKRGQNVTFRCDPISEHNRLYWYRQTLGQGPEFLTYFQNEAQLEKSRLLSDRFSAERPKGSFSTLEIQRTEQGDSAMYLCASSLFPGPTSAYSYEQYFGPGTRLTVT.

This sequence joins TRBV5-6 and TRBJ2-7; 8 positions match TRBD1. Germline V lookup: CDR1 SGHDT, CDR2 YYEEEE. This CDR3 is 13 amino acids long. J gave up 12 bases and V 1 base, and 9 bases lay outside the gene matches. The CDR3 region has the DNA TGTGCCAGCAGCTTGCGCGCAGGGGGCTGGTCGTACTTC. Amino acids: CASSLRAGGWSYF.

The CDR3 reads CASSSEMAGEQFF. CDR3 sequence (DNA): TGTGCCAGCAGCTCAGAAATGGCTGGTGAGCAGTTCTTC. The gene calls are TRBV5-6 and TRBJ2-1; D unresolved. The CDR3 extends over 13 amino acids. CDR1 and CDR2 from the germline V gene are SGHDT and YYEEEE. V shed 3 bases and J shed 9 bases, with 13 bases lying between them.

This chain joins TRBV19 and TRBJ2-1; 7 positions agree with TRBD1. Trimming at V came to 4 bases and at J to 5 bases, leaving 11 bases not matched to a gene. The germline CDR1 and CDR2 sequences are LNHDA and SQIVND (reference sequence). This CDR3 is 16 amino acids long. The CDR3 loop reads CASSTHMRDSNNEQFF. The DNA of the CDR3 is TGTGCCAGTAGTACCCACATGAGGGACAGCAACAATGAGCAGTTCTTC.

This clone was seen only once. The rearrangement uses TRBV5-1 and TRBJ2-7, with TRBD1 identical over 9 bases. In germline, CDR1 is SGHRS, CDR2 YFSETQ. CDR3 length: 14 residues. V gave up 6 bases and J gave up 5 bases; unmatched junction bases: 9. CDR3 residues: CASNPQGAIHEQYF. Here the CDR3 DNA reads TGCGCCAGCAACCCACAGGGGGCCATTCACGAGCAGTACTTC.

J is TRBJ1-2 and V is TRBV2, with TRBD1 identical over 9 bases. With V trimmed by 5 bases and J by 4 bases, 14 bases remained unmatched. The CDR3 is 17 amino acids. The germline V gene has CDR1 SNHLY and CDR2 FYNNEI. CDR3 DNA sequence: TGTGCCAGCAGTCCACAGGGGACAGGGCTTAGACGCTATGGCTACACCTTC. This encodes CASSPQGTGLRRYGYTF.

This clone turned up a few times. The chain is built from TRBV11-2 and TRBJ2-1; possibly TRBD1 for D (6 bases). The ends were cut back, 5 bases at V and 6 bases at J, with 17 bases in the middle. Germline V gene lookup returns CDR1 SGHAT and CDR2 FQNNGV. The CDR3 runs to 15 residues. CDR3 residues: CASSGTMQGSNEQFF. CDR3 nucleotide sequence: TGTGCCAGCAGCGGTACAATGCAGGGGTCCAATGAGCAGTTCTTC.

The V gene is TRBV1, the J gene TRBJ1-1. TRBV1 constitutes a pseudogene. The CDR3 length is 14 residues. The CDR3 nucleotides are TGCACCAGCAGCCAAGTCCTTACGGGAGTATCAGCTTTCTTT. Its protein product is CTSSQVLTGVSAFF.

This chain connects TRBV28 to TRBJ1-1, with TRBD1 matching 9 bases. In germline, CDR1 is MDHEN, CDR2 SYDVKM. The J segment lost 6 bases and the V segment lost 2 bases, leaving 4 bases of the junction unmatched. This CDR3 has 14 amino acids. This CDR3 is CASSLVQGASEAFF. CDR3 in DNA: TGTGCCAGCAGTTTAGTACAGGGGGCCTCTGAAGCTTTCTTT.

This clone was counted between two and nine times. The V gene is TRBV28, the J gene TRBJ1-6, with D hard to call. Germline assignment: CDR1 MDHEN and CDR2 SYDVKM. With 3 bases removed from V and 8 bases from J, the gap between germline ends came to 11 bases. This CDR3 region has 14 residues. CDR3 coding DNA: TGTGCCAGCAGTTTTGGGTCAGGTTATTCACCCCTCCACTTT. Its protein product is CASSFGSGYSPLHF.

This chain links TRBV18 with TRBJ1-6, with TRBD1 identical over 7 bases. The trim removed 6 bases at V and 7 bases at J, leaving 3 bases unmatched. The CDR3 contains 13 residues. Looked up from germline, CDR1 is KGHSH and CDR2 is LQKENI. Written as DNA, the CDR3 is TGTGCCAGCTCTGGGGACAGAAATTCACCCCTCCACTTT. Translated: CASSGDRNSPLHF. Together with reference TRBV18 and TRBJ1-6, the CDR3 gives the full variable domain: NAGVMQNPRHLVRRRGQEARLRCSPMKGHSHVYWYRQLPEEGLKFMVYLQKENIIDESGMPKERFSAEFPKEGPSILRIQQVVRGDSAAYFCASSGDRNSPLHFGNGTRLTVT.

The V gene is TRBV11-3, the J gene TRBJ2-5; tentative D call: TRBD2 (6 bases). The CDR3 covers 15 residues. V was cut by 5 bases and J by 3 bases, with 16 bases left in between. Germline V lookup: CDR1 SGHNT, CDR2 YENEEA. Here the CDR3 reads CASSEFFTGEETQYF. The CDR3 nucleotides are TGTGCCAGCAGCGAATTTTTTACGGGAGAAGAGACCCAGTACTTC. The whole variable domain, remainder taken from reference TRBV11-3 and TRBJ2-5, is EAGVVQSPRYKIIEKKQPVAFWCNPISGHNTLYWYLQNLGQGPELLIRYENEEAVDDSQLPKDRFSAERLKGVDSTLKIQPAELGDSAVYLCASSEFFTGEETQYFGPGTRLLVL.

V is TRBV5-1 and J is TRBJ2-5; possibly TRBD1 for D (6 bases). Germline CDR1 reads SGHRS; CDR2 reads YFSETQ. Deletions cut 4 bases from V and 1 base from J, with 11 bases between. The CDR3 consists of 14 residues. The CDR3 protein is CASSPRTAQETQYF. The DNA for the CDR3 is TGCGCCAGCAGCCCCCGGACAGCCCAAGAGACCCAGTACTTC.

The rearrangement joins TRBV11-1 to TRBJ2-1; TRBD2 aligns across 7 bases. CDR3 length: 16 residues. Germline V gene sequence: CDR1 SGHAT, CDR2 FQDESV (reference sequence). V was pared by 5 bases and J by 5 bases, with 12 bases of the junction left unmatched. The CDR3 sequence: CASSHGAGGRHNEQFF. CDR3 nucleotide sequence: TGTGCCAGCAGCCATGGAGCGGGCGGGAGACACAATGAGCAGTTCTTC.

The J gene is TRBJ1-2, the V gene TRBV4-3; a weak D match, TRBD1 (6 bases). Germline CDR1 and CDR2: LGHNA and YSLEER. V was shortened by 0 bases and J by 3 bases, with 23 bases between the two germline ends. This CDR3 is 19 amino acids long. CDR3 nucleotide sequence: TGCGCCAGCAGCCAAGAGGGGGGGGCCCTTTCCCCTCCTTACTATGGCTACACCTTC. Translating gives CASSQEGGALSPPYYGYTF.

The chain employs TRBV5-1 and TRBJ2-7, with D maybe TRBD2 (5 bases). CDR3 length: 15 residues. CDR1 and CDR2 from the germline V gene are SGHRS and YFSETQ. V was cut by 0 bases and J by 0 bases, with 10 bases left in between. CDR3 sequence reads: CASSLGAGLSYEQYF. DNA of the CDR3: TGCGCCAGCAGCTTGGGGGCAGGACTCTCCTACGAGCAGTACTTC.

The CDR3 region has the DNA TGTGCCAGCAGACGACAGGGTATCGCTGAAGCTTTCTTT. It is translated as CASRRQGIAEAFF. The chain recombines TRBV28 with TRBJ1-1, with TRBD1 matching 7 bases. This CDR3 contains 13 residues. V shed 6 bases, J shed 6 bases, and the junction held 7 bases outside the gene matches. Germline V gene sequence: CDR1 MDHEN, CDR2 SYDVKM.

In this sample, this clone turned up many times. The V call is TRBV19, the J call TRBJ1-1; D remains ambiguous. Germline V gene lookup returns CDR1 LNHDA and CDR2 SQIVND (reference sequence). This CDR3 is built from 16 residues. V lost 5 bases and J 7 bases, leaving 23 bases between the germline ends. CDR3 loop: CASSPERFGGRYEAFF. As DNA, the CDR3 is TGTGCCAGTAGTCCAGAGAGATTCGGAGGGCGTTATGAAGCTTTCTTT.